One and the same sample provided the 28 T cell receptor beta chains below, sequenced in a study of blood T cell repertoires in COVID-19. The method was immunoSEQ multiplex PCR; TCRdb's version includes in-frame clones alone and lacks a portion of them. The table records about 220,000 clones, around 85% of them present only once. Sequencing used peripheral blood. The receptors stem from a woman aged 25-40 years who had recovered from COVID-19.

This chain uses TRBV4-3 with TRBJ1-5, with TRBD1 as a possible D gene (5 bases). The CDR3 has 16 amino acids. CDR1 is LGHNA and CDR2 is YSLEER in the germline V gene. V was trimmed by 3 bases and J by 4 bases, leaving 16 bases between them. This chain's CDR3 is CASSQELGLTNQPQHF. DNA of the CDR3: TGCGCCAGCAGCCAGGAATTGGGACTGACAAATCAGCCCCAGCATTTT.

The V and J genes are TRBV27 and TRBJ2-1, with D perhaps TRBD2 (5 bases). In germline, CDR1 is MNHEY, CDR2 SMNVEV (reference sequence). The CDR3 contains 12 residues. V gave up 6 bases and J gave up 15 bases, with 18 bases separating them. The CDR3 protein is CASRSYEGVGFF. The CDR3 DNA reads TGTGCCAGCAGGTCGTATGAGGGAGTTGGGTTCTTC.

The rearrangement joins TRBV7-3 to TRBJ2-3, with D uncertain. CDR3 length equals 15 residues. CDR1 and CDR2 (germline): SGHTA, FQGTGA. V was trimmed by 3 bases and J by 1 base, leaving 11 bases between them. The CDR3 DNA follows: TGTGCCAGCAGCTTCGCGAGTTCGGGCACAGATACGCAGTATTTT. Its protein is CASSFASSGTDTQYF.

The chain couples TRBV9 to TRBJ2-3; 10 bases are shared with TRBD2. The CDR3 spans 16 residues. The junction had 9 bases not matched to a gene; V was cut back by 4 bases and J by 4 bases. The germline V gene encodes CDR1 SGDLS and CDR2 YYNGEE. The CDR3 coding sequence is TGTGCCAGCAGCCTAGAAGCGGGGGGGCCTGCAGATACGCAGTATTTT. Its translation: CASSLEAGGPADTQYF.

V usage is TRBV13 and J usage is TRBJ2-2; 8 bases line up with TRBD1. Germline trimming cut 4 bases from V and 2 bases from J; bases unmatched to any gene: 6. Per germline, CDR1 PRHDT and CDR2 FYEKMQ (reference sequence). CDR3 length: 16 residues. The chain's CDR3 is CASSSRDRHNTGELFF. CDR3 bases: TGTGCCAGCAGCTCCCGGGACAGGCATAACACCGGGGAGCTGTTTTTT.

The V gene is TRBV4-1, the J gene TRBJ2-2; TRBD2 might be the D (7 bases). Trimming left V 5 bases short and J 1 base short, with 20 bases between. In germline, CDR1 is MGHRA, CDR2 YSYEKL. This CDR3 has 18 residues. CDR3 coding DNA: TGCGCCAGCAGCACCCAAACGGGGGGCATAGGGAACACCGGGGAGCTGTTTTTT. Its translation is CASSTQTGGIGNTGELFF.

CDR3 sequence reads: CASSQGTSAYEQFF. In nucleotides, the CDR3 is TGCGCCAGCAGCCAGGGGACTAGCGCATATGAGCAGTTCTTC. The genes are TRBV5-1 and TRBJ2-1; 10 nucleotides match TRBD2. This CDR3 has 14 amino acids. The germline V gene has CDR1 SGHRS and CDR2 YFSETQ. With 4 bases clipped from V and 8 bases from J, the junction kept 6 bases outside the gene matches.

The V call is TRBV27, the J call TRBJ2-3; possible D gene TRBD1, 5 bases. Trimming cost V 9 bases and J 2 bases, with 15 bases left between them. This CDR3 is 14 amino acids long. CDR1 is MNHEY, CDR2 SMNVEV, per germline (reference sequence). CDR3 in DNA: TGTGCCAGTGCCGACAGTTTCCCCACAGATACGCAGTATTTT. It specifies CASADSFPTDTQYF.

J is TRBJ2-3 and V is TRBV5-1, with D maybe TRBD1 (6 bases). V was pared by 7 bases and J by 2 bases, with 14 bases between. Per the germline V gene, CDR1 is SGHRS and CDR2 is YFSETQ. The CDR3 is made up of 14 amino acids. CDR3 sequence: CASGPGQITDTQYF. DNA for the CDR3: TGCGCCAGCGGACCGGGACAAATCACAGATACGCAGTATTTT.

This chain connects TRBV19 to TRBJ1-1; 11 positions match TRBD1. Germline assignment: CDR1 LNHDA and CDR2 SQIVND (reference sequence). Trimming at V came to 9 bases and at J to 8 bases, leaving 8 bases not matched to a gene. CDR3 length: 13 residues. The CDR3 here is CASAGQGVAEAFF. CDR3 nucleotide sequence: TGTGCCAGCGCGGGACAGGGGGTGGCAGAAGCTTTCTTT.

The CDR3 DNA follows: TGTGCCAGCAGTCCGTTACAGGGACGGTATGGCTACACCTTC. As protein: CASSPLQGRYGYTF. V gene TRBV27 combines with J gene TRBJ1-2; the D gene is possibly TRBD1 (6 bases). The CDR3 has 14 residues. Germline loops: CDR1 MNHEY, CDR2 SMNVEV (reference sequence). Trimming pared 5 bases from V and 5 bases from J, leaving 15 bases between.

The rearrangement joins TRBV19 to TRBJ2-5; D is perhaps TRBD1 (5 bases). The CDR3 is made up of 14 amino acids. Looked up from germline, CDR1 is LNHDA and CDR2 is SQIVND (reference sequence). V was clipped by 8 bases and J by 4 bases, with 17 bases between them. The CDR3 spells CASQMSAQGETQYF. DNA of the CDR3: TGTGCCAGTCAGATGTCAGCCCAGGGAGAGACCCAGTACTTC.

The chain has TRBV19 and TRBJ1-4; TRBD1 aligns across 10 bases. Germline CDR1 LNHDA, CDR2 SQIVND (reference sequence). The V gene end was trimmed by 3 bases and the J gene end by 7 bases; junction bases not matched to a gene: 8. This CDR3 region has 16 residues. CDR3 region: CASSMTGGGNGEKLFF. CDR3 DNA: TGTGCCAGTAGTATGACAGGGGGCGGTAATGGTGAAAAACTGTTTTTT.

The chain combines TRBV13 with TRBJ1-1; maybe TRBD1 (5 bases). CDR1 is PRHDT, CDR2 FYEKMQ, per germline (reference sequence). With 8 bases removed from V and 4 bases from J, the gap between germline ends came to 14 bases. This CDR3 is built from 13 residues. The chain's CDR3 is CASSRRGGTEAFF. The CDR3 DNA is TGTGCCAGCTCCCGCCGGGGGGGCACTGAAGCTTTCTTT.

This chain uses TRBV19 with TRBJ1-5; a possible D gene is TRBD1 (5 bases). The CDR3 has 17 amino acids. Germline CDR1 LNHDA, CDR2 SQIVND (reference sequence). Trimming left V 4 bases short and J 5 bases short, with 21 bases between. The CDR3 region is CASSRVEGAPPDQPQHF. CDR3 nucleotides: TGTGCCAGTAGTAGGGTTGAAGGGGCCCCGCCGGATCAGCCCCAGCATTTT.

This clone appeared a few times. The J gene is TRBJ1-5, the V gene TRBV19; the D is unclear. The CDR3 contains 18 residues. Trimming pared 1 base from V and 2 bases from J, leaving 18 bases between. Looked up from germline, CDR1 is LNHDA and CDR2 is SQIVND (reference sequence). Written as DNA, the CDR3 is TGTGCCAGTAGTATAGTCCGGCTCGAGGGTGATGGCAATCAGCCCCAGCATTTT. This encodes CASSIVRLEGDGNQPQHF.

The V call is TRBV7-3, the J call TRBJ1-1; D might be TRBD1 (5 bases). The CDR3 length is 14 residues. Germline V gene data show CDR1 as SGHTA and CDR2 as FQGTGA. V lost 6 bases and J 4 bases, leaving 15 bases between the germline ends. As DNA, the CDR3 is TGTGCCAGCAGTGTTCAGGGCGTAGGCACTGAAGCTTTCTTT. Its translation: CASSVQGVGTEAFF.

This clone appeared a few times. The chain carries TRBV4-3 and TRBJ1-1; tentatively, D is TRBD1 (5 bases). Germline CDR1 is LGHNA and CDR2 is YSLEER. The CDR3 is 17 amino acids. V was trimmed by 0 bases and J by 1 base, leaving 15 bases between them. For the CDR3, the DNA is TGCGCCAGCAGCCAAGATTCTGGCCCGGGGGGGAACACTGAAGCTTTCTTT. This sequence encodes CASSQDSGPGGNTEAFF.

The chain links TRBV5-6 to TRBJ2-5, with 7 bases lining up with TRBD1. Trimming took 3 bases from V and 7 from J; bases not matched to a gene: 15. CDR1 is SGHDT, CDR2 YYEEEE, per germline. The CDR3 is 16 residues long. Here the CDR3 reads CASSSNRGNDLGTQYF. CDR3 coding DNA: TGTGCCAGCAGCTCAAACAGGGGAAACGACTTAGGGACCCAGTACTTC. Combining the CDR3 with reference TRBV5-6 and TRBJ2-5 gives the whole variable domain DAGVTQSPTHLIKTRGQQVTLRCSPKSGHDTVSWYQQALGQGPQFIFQYYEEEERQRGNFPDRFSGHQFPNYSSELNVNALLLGDSALYLCASSSNRGNDLGTQYFGPGTRLLVL.

V usage is TRBV9 and J usage is TRBJ2-7; tentatively, D is TRBD1 (6 bases). Trimming removed 4 bases at V and 3 bases at J, with 17 bases between. The CDR3 covers 15 residues. Germline V lookup: CDR1 SGDLS, CDR2 YYNGEE. The DNA of the CDR3 is TGTGCCAGCAGCCCAGCAGACAGGATAGTCTACGAGCAGTACTTC. This encodes CASSPADRIVYEQYF.

In its sample, this clone was seen a few times. The rearrangement joins TRBV3-1 (or the pseudogene TRBV3-2) to TRBJ2-2; weak D call: TRBD1 (5 bases). V lost 4 bases and J 6 bases, leaving 6 bases between the germline ends. The CDR3 has 12 amino acids. Germline V gene data show CDR1 as LGHDT and CDR2 as YNNKEL (reference sequence). CDR3 sequence (DNA): TGTGCCAGCAGCCTAGGGGCCGGGGAGCTGTTTTTT. Amino acids: CASSLGAGELFF.

The chain joins TRBV6-5 to TRBJ1-3; D might be TRBD1 (5 bases). Between the trimmed V and J ends, which lost 7 bases and 1 base, there was a span of 11 bases. The CDR3 is 14 residues long. Per germline, CDR1 MNHEY and CDR2 SVGAGI. CDR3: CASKNGGSGNTIYF. CDR3 in DNA: TGTGCCAGCAAAAATGGGGGGTCTGGAAACACCATATATTTT.

CDR3 amino acids: CASSTGTIAEETQYF. CDR3 in DNA: TGCGCCAGCAGCACTGGGACAATAGCCGAAGAGACCCAGTACTTC. V is TRBV5-1 and J is TRBJ2-5; possibly TRBD1 for D (6 bases). Per germline, CDR1 SGHRS and CDR2 YFSETQ. The CDR3 consists of 15 residues. V gave up 4 bases and J gave up 3 bases, with 16 bases separating them.

V is TRBV7-9 and J is TRBJ2-7, with TRBD1 identical over 11 bases. V trimming: 5 bases; J trimming: 1 base; junction bases outside the gene matches: 13. The CDR3 is 18 residues long. Germline V gene lookup returns CDR1 SEHNR and CDR2 FQNEAQ (reference sequence). CDR3 sequence (DNA): TGTGCCAGCAGCCCCGGGACAGGGGGAAGCGTTGGATCCTACGAGCAGTACTTC. Its translation: CASSPGTGGSVGSYEQYF.

This sequence joins TRBV6-5 and TRBJ1-2; 7 nucleotides agree with TRBD1. The V and J ends lost 4 bases and 3 bases, in that order; junction bases with no gene match: 2. The CDR3 has 13 residues. The germline V gene encodes CDR1 MNHEY and CDR2 SVGAGI. The CDR3 spells CASSLDRDYGYTF. CDR3 sequence (DNA): TGTGCCAGCAGTTTAGACAGGGACTATGGCTACACCTTC.

The chain is built from TRBV15 and TRBJ1-2, with 10 bases fitting TRBD1. The germline gives CDR1 LNHNV, CDR2 YYDKDF (reference sequence). V was clipped by 0 bases and J by 7 bases; unmatched bases: 11. This CDR3 is built from 17 residues. CDR3 nucleotides: TGTGCCACCAGCAGAGATAATGGGGACAGGGGAATAAGTGGCTACACCTTC. Its protein is CATSRDNGDRGISGYTF.

CDR3 nucleotide sequence: TGTGCCAGCTCACCATCGAGGACAGGGTCGGCCACTGAAGCTTTCTTT. Protein sequence: CASSPSRTGSATEAFF. This chain joins TRBV18 and TRBJ1-1; 8 bases fit TRBD1. The CDR3 length is 16 residues. Trimming at V came to 2 bases and at J to 4 bases, leaving 9 bases not matched to a gene. Germline-derived CDR1 and CDR2 are KGHSH and LQKENI. Full variable domain (outside the CDR3, taken from reference TRBV18 and TRBJ1-1): NAGVMQNPRHLVRRRGQEARLRCSPMKGHSHVYWYRQLPEEGLKFMVYLQKENIIDESGMPKERFSAEFPKEGPSILRIQQVVRGDSAAYFCASSPSRTGSATEAFFGQGTRLTVV.

The chain joins TRBV10-2 to TRBJ2-7, with 7 nucleotides matching TRBD2. Looked up from germline, CDR1 is WSHSY and CDR2 is SAAADI. This CDR3 is 13 amino acids long. The V gene end was trimmed by 0 bases and the J gene end by 6 bases; junction bases not matched to a gene: 2. CDR3 DNA: TGCGCCAGCAGTGAGTCGGCGGGGGTCGAGCAGTACTTC. Translation: CASSESAGVEQYF.